This T cell receptor (beta chain) is drawn from a study of shared clonotypes between healthy human individuals (dated by TCRdb to the early 2020s). Context from the whole study: A couple of women and a few men aged 18 to 49 years were included in the cohort. For each donor, CD4 naive and CD4 memory were each run on three plates, CD8 naive on two plates, and CD8 memory on one plate. The study deeply sequenced blood TCR repertoires of about five healthy adults to estimate repertoire size and the extent of clonotype sharing between individuals. To increase sequencing depth and limit assay-specific biases, TCR repertoire library preparation and sequencing were carried out by different laboratories using diverse techniques. Leukapheresis yielded between about 0.9 and 9 billion PBMCs per donor.

Overall study outcomes, separate from this receptor: Higher generation probabilities were observed for clonotypes shared by all four sorted-subset donors than for non-shared clonotypes. Pairwise subsampling led to the expectation that sequencing depth would affect the degree of clonotype sharing among donors. Even with the large sequencing depth, rarefaction of the sorted-subset datasets indicated that sequencing was incomplete. Across several donors, around 5.4% of naive CD4, roughly 3.4% of naive CD8, 2.3% of memory CD4, and roughly 0.41% of memory CD8 clonotypes were shared. Naive subsets generally had larger estimated clonotype richness than memory subsets did. Because the study included a small number of donors, the genetic and exposure-history diversity represented was limited. Sampling was restricted to blood, and TCR repertoires in tissues likely differ from the TCR repertoires found in blood.

V loses 3 bases of germline sequence and J loses 4 bases, and the interval between the two ends is 3 bases. The CDR3, cysteine through phenylalanine, is 12 amino acids long. Only the CDR3 DNA stays, 36 bases, in frame from base 1. From a lookup of the germline V gene, CDR1 and CDR2 are LGHNA and YSLEER. TCR CDR3 regions were amplified from genomic DNA by multiplex PCR using the deep immunoSEQ assay. For each cell subset, the extracted genomic DNA was distributed evenly across all wells of several immunoSEQ 96-well plates, and each plate served as one replicate. For sorted subsets, about 200 ng genomic DNA, equal to tens of thousands of T cell genomes, was loaded into each replicate PCR. Purified libraries were measured with a Qubit 3.0 fluorometer, size-checked on a Bioanalyzer 2100, and measured again with the KAPA Library Quantification kit. Every immunoSEQ 96-well plate was sequenced on a dedicated single-read 150-cycle Illumina NextSeq 550 flow cell. As for the authors' bioinformatics: Because the immunoSEQ output held only junctional sequences and lacked quality scores, the filtering could not match the filtering applied to full-length reads. To assign V/J genes and CDR3, sequences were annotated against IMGT germline references using PyIR, a Python wrapper for IgBLAST v1.9. Reads were filtered out if the reads had weak V/J assignments (E-value above 1e-6), no CDR3, stop codons, out-of-frame junctions, or ambiguous translated residues. V3J clonotypes were defined by identical inferred V gene, J gene, and CDR3 amino acid sequence. The percentage overlap between two repertoires was calculated by dividing the number of shared unique clonotypes by the size of the smaller repertoire. Repertoire richness was assessed with RTK rarefaction, the Chao1 estimator, and Recon v2.1 estimates of unobserved clonotypes. OLGA was used to compute generation probabilities for all TCRbeta clonotypes that the gDNA method yielded from a handful of donors. The source is immuneACCESS, and TCRdb retained only in-frame sequences with V and J called. Part of the clones is not carried over; for the studies checked, unresolved V genes explain less than half of this, and the remainder is unexplained. Clone size and the V and J calls come from that table; the DNA yielded D and trimming. The sample table records 2,500,000 or so clones; approximately 90% of these occur just once. Roughly 0.14% of the sample rests with the top ten.

On this clone: Its antigen has not been determined. No per-base quality is available; no much larger clone lies one base away.

The donors were healthy, HIV-negative adults who had no recently reported acute infections or vaccinations. All donors were Caucasian adults living in Nashville, Tennessee, USA. CD4+ T cells were enriched through magnetic negative selection, after which naive cells were positively selected on CD45RA and the remaining negative fraction served as the memory subset. After blood collection by leukapheresis, PBMCs were isolated using Ficoll-Histopaque density gradient centrifugation and then cryopreserved in the vapor phase of liquid nitrogen. Analytical flow cytometry was used to check the purity and quantity of every magnetically sorted T cell population. Genomic DNA was isolated from each sorted fraction and quantified by UV absorbance on a Nanodrop 2000c.

The sequencing sample was made of naive CD4+ T cells sorted from blood. The cell subset or site label of this sample denotes: CD45RA+ positively selected. The sequence is built from TRBV4-3 and TRBJ2-2; confidence is insufficient to name the D gene. This TCR derives from a young man in good health. DNA sequence: TGCGCCAGCAGCCACGGCACCGGGGAGCTGTTTTTT. Translation gives CASSHGTGELFF.